This T cell receptor beta chain was recovered during a study of blood T cell repertoires in COVID-19. Study at large: Material from acute and convalescent COVID-19 was sourced from the United States, Italy and Spain. PBMCs, B-cell-depleted T cells, or T cells provided the cDNA or gDNA that made up the material.

As handled by the study authors: By means of reference gene primer amplification, nucleated cell counts were estimated. Profiling relied on immunoSEQ multiplex PCR, and the TCRdb table lists in-frame clones only, not all of them. V and J calls and clone size come straight from that table; D and trimming were deduced from the DNA. The table lists over 200,000 clones, approximately 90% of them singletons. This CDR3 contains 13 residues. V was clipped by 1 base and J by 1 base, with 7 bases between them. Per germline, CDR1 SQVTM and CDR2 ANQGSEA. Sequenced: peripheral blood. The receptor was derived from a man aged 25 to 45 with COVID-19, enrolled during active disease. The chain combines TRBV29-1 with TRBJ1-1; no reliable D call. The CDR3 region is CSVEAIGNTEAFF. The CDR3 region has the DNA TGCAGCGTTGAAGCAATCGGGAACACTGAAGCTTTCTTT.